The sample holds a few counts of the clone carrying this TCR beta chain. The antigen is unknown. These data come from a study of T-cell memory formation after mild COVID-19. The CDR3 covers 13 residues. Germline V gene data show CDR1 as SEHNR and CDR2 as FQNEAQ (reference sequence). Trimming took 5 bases from V and 8 from J, leaving 15 bases between them. 5'RACE primed from the constant segment yielded TCR alpha and TCR beta cDNA libraries bearing sample barcodes and UMIs. A single record per CDR3 protein comes from TCRdb applying MiXCR to the 5' RACE reads. Of just over 400,000 distinct CDR3 sequences in the sample, 23% were seen once. Findings of the study overall: CD4/CD8 balance held among clones contracting day 15 to 85, and later expanders leaned CD4+. CD4+ contracting clones were mainly CM and EM; CD8+ ones, EMRA.

The sequence was obtained from an adult woman who had mild COVID-19 (a few samples of this study predate the infection). Cell type and time point are not known. The sequenced sample was PBMCs or a T cell subset sorted from them (not recorded which). The gene calls are TRBV7-9 and TRBJ1-2, with D hard to call. The chain's CDR3 is CASSTDPGGGYTF. CDR3 DNA sequence: TGTGCCAGCAGCACGGACCCGGGAGGCGGCTACACCTTC.